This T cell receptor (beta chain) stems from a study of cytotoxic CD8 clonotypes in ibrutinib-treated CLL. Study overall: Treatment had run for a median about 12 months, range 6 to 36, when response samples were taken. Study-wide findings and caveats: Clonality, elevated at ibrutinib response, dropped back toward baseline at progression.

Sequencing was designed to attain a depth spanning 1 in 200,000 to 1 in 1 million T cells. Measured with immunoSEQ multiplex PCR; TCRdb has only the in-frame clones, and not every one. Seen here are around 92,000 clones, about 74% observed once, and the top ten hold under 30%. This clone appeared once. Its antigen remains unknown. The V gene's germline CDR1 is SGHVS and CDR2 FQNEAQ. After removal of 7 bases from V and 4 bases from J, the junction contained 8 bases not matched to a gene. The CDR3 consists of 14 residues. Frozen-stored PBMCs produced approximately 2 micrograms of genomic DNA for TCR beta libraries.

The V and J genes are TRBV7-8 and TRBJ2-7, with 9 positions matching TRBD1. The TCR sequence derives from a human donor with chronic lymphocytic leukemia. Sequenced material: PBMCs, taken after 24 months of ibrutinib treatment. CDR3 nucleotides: TGTGCCAGCACCCGACAGGGGGGTCTTTACGAGCAGTACTTC. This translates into CASTRQGGLYEQYF.